This T cell receptor (beta chain) emerged from a study of breast tumors, draining lymph nodes, adjacent tissues. This clonotype was observed at least ten times. TCRdb recomputed calls from the multiplex PCR reads with MiXCR, one row per CDR3 protein. The sample consists of 30,000 to 40,000 distinct CDR3 sequences, just over 35% of them appearing once. Germline CDR1 reads MNHEY; CDR2 reads SVGEGT. The ends were cut back, 6 bases at V and 4 bases at J, with 10 bases in the middle. This CDR3 has 14 amino acids. This TCR derives from a female donor with breast cancer. Some clones in this sample may be carry-over from other donors' samples. The sample was breast tumor tissue. The V and J genes are TRBV6-2 or TRBV6-3 and TRBJ2-6; D perhaps matches TRBD1 (7 bases). CDR3 loop: CASRQGGGANVLTF. In nucleotides, the CDR3 is TGTGCCAGCAGGCAGGGGGGAGGGGCCAACGTCCTGACTTTC.